The 17 T cell receptor beta chains listed next were all sequenced from one sample in a study of early T cells in non-severe SARS-CoV-2 infection (dated by TCRdb to the early 2020s). Libraries were prepared through 5' RACE. Sequenced on a NextSeq 500. TCRdb took the public reads, trimmed them with fastp at Q25, ran MiXCR for clone calling and kept in-frame beta chains. Here each entry gathers all rows of one CDR3 protein and keeps the most common genes and DNA. The sample yields approximately 58,000 distinct CDR3 sequences; approximately 6.7% were counted once. About 3.9% of the sample goes to the ten largest clones. The material sequenced was whole blood. These TCRs come from an adult who was a healthcare worker with PCR-confirmed SARS-CoV-2 infection or an uninfected control (not recorded which).

The sample holds many counts of this clonotype. The rearrangement uses TRBV3-1 and TRBJ2-2, with TRBD2 matching 7 bases. Germline V gene lookup returns CDR1 LGHDT and CDR2 YNNKEL (reference sequence). V was pared by 4 bases and J by 5 bases, with 7 bases of the junction left unmatched. CDR3 length: 15 amino acids. CDR3 amino acids: CASSLFRGVTGELFF. In DNA, the CDR3 is TGTGCCAGCAGCCTGTTCCGGGGGGTAACCGGGGAGCTGTTTTTT.

This clonotype was seen only a few times. The rearrangement joins TRBV10-1 to TRBJ2-3; TRBD2 matches at 9 bases. CDR3 length equals 15 residues. Per the germline V gene, CDR1 is WNHNN and CDR2 is SYGVQD (reference sequence). V trimming: 0 bases; J trimming: 5 bases; junction bases outside the gene matches: 3. Written as DNA, the CDR3 is TGCGCCAGCAGTGAGTCCGAAGCGGGGGGAGATACGCAGTATTTT. This translates into CASSESEAGGDTQYF.

This clonotype came up many times. This chain links TRBV7-3 with TRBJ1-6; the match to TRBD1 covers 7 bases. Germline V gene data show CDR1 as SGHTA and CDR2 as FQGTGA. The CDR3 contains 14 residues. V gave up 3 bases and J gave up 7 bases; unmatched junction bases: 3. Written as DNA, the CDR3 is TGTGCCAGCAGCTTGGGAGGGGGCAATTCACCCCTCCACTTT. It translates to CASSLGGGNSPLHF. The complete variable domain, with remaining parts taken from reference TRBV7-3 and TRBJ1-6, reads GAGVSQTPSNKVTEKGKYVELRCDPISGHTALYWYRQSLGQGPEFLIYFQGTGAADDSGLPNDRFFAVRPEGSVSTLKIQRTERGDSAVYLCASSLGGGNSPLHFGNGTRLTVT.

This clonotype was found many times. V usage is TRBV29-1 and J usage is TRBJ2-6, with D unclear. Germline CDR1 SQVTM, CDR2 ANQGSEA. This CDR3 is built from 15 residues. V dropped 6 bases and J dropped 0 bases, with 12 bases sitting between them. The CDR3 sequence: CSVRLGSSGANVLTF. DNA for the CDR3: TGCAGCGTGCGACTGGGAAGCTCTGGGGCCAACGTCCTGACTTTC.

The chain recombines TRBV20-1 with TRBJ2-5; D is possibly TRBD2 (5 bases). V shed 8 bases and J shed 5 bases, with 9 bases lying between them. The CDR3 contains 10 residues. Germline V CDR1 and CDR2: DFQATT, SNEGSKA (reference sequence). CDR3 sequence (DNA): TGCAGTACTTTAGCGGAGACCCAGTACTTC. It encodes CSTLAETQYF.

The V gene is TRBV13, the J gene TRBJ2-7, with TRBD1 matching over 7 bases. This CDR3 comprises 14 residues. Germline lookup yields CDR1 PRHDT and CDR2 FYEKMQ (reference sequence). V lost 8 bases, J lost 2 bases, and 9 bases stayed unmatched. The CDR3 DNA follows: TGTGCCAGCCAATTTAGGGACAGACCCTACGAGCAGTACTTC. It specifies CASQFRDRPYEQYF.

This clonotype was found many times. The chain is built from TRBV4-3 and TRBJ1-5; 7 bases agree with TRBD1. CDR3 length: 18 amino acids. V was clipped by 0 bases and J by 0 bases; unmatched bases: 8. In germline, CDR1 is LGHNA, CDR2 YSLEER. In DNA, the CDR3 is TGCGCCAGCAGCCAAGATCGGGGGGCAGGGGGTAGCAATCAGCCCCAGCATTTT. Encoded protein: CASSQDRGAGGSNQPQHF.

This clonotype was observed a handful of times. The chain employs TRBV3-2 and TRBJ1-6. TRBV3-2 is labeled a pseudogene. This CDR3 has 18 amino acids. CDR3 in amino acids: CASSQERGLGALDSPLHF. As DNA, the CDR3 is TGTGCCAGCAGCCAAGAAAGGGGTTTAGGGGCCCTTGATTCACCCCTCCACTTT.

This clonotype has a count of ten or more. This rearrangement joins TRBV6-5 to TRBJ2-3; 12 positions agree with TRBD2. CDR1 and CDR2 from the germline V gene are MNHEY and SVGAGI. The CDR3 runs 15 residues. Trimming removed 5 bases from V and 4 bases from J; junction bases left unmatched: 4. The DNA of the CDR3 is TGTGCCAGCAGTCCTAGCGGGGGGGGGTCAGATACGCAGTATTTT. Its translation: CASSPSGGGSDTQYF.

The table lists this clonotype with a few counts. The chain links TRBV7-9 to TRBJ1-1; TRBD1 agrees at 8 bases. V was clipped by 3 bases and J by 6 bases; unmatched bases: 15. Germline assignment: CDR1 SEHNR and CDR2 FQNEAQ (reference sequence). There are 17 residues in the CDR3. Written as DNA, the CDR3 is TGTGCCAGCAGCTTCACCCCGGTAGGGACAGGATCCCCTGAAGCTTTCTTT. Translation gives CASSFTPVGTGSPEAFF.

This clonotype was found many times. The CDR3 loop reads CSASGGGETQYF. The CDR3 nucleotides are TGCAGTGCTAGCGGGGGTGGGGAGACCCAGTACTTC. The chain joins TRBV20-1 to TRBJ2-5; tentatively, D is TRBD2 (6 bases). Deletions cut 3 bases from V and 5 bases from J, with 10 bases between. The CDR3 sequence is 12 residues long. In germline, CDR1 is DFQATT, CDR2 SNEGSKA (reference sequence).

In its sample, this clonotype was seen many times. The V call is TRBV20-1, the J call TRBJ2-5, with TRBD1 matching 8 bases. CDR1 and CDR2 (germline): DFQATT, SNEGSKA (reference sequence). This CDR3 spans 15 amino acids. Trimming removed 2 bases from V and 1 base from J; junction bases left unmatched: 6. CDR3 bases: TGCAGTGCTAGAAGGCAGGGGGCGTTCCAAGAGACCCAGTACTTC. Translating gives CSARRQGAFQETQYF.

V usage is TRBV5-4 and J usage is TRBJ2-4; D uncertain. Germline values: CDR1 SGHNT, CDR2 YYREEE (reference sequence). The CDR3 runs 14 residues. V lost 0 bases to trimming and J lost 0 bases, with 4 bases between them. CDR3 sequence reads: CASSLDLAKNIQYF. In nucleotides, the CDR3 is TGTGCCAGCAGCTTGGACCTAGCCAAAAACATTCAGTACTTC.

In its sample, this clonotype was seen many times. V is TRBV2 and J is TRBJ2-7; TRBD2 aligns across 12 bases. The CDR3 spans 16 residues. Germline V CDR1 and CDR2: SNHLY, FYNNEI. V shed 6 bases and J 2 bases; nucleotides not matched to a gene: 8. The CDR3 DNA reads as TGTGCCAGCAGGTCTAGCGGGGGGGCCTCGACCTACGAGCAGTACTTC. Protein: CASRSSGGASTYEQYF.

Ten or more counts support this clonotype. V gene TRBV7-6 combines with J gene TRBJ1-1, with 7 bases aligning to TRBD1. Germline CDR1 is SGHVS and CDR2 is FNYEAQ. This CDR3 region has 16 residues. V trimming: 0 bases; J trimming: 5 bases; junction bases outside the gene matches: 9. The CDR3 is CASSLAADRVGTEAFF. CDR3 sequence (DNA): TGTGCCAGCAGCTTAGCAGCAGACAGGGTTGGGACTGAAGCTTTCTTT.

The V and J genes are TRBV7-9 and TRBJ2-7; D call uncertain. V was cut by 1 base and J by 1 base, with 8 bases left in between. The CDR3 runs 14 residues. Per the germline V gene, CDR1 is SEHNR and CDR2 is FQNEAQ (reference sequence). CDR3 in amino acids: CASSLEQGSYEQYF. The DNA of the CDR3 is TGTGCCAGCAGCTTAGAACAAGGATCCTACGAGCAGTACTTC.

This clonotype was found many times. This chain links TRBV6-6 with TRBJ2-3; 8 bases match TRBD1. V dropped 6 bases and J dropped 4; count of bases not matched to a gene: 6. The CDR3 loop spans 14 amino acids. CDR1 MNHNY and CDR2 SVGAGI come from the germline V gene (reference sequence). CDR3 bases: TGTGCCAGCAGCCGGACAGGGTCGTCAGATACGCAGTATTTT. Encoded protein: CASSRTGSSDTQYF.